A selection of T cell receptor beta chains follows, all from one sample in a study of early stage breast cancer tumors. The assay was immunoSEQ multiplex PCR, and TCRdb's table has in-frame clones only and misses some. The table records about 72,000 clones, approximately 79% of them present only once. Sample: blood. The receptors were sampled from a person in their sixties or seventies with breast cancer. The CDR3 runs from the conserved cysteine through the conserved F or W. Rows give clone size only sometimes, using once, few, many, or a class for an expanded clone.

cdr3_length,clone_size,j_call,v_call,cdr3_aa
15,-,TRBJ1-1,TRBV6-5,CASSYAGGRATEAFF
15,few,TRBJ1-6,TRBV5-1,CASSPTGGSNSPLHF
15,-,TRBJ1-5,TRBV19,CASSIGRGDGQPQHF
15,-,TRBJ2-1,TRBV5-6,CASSSLAGGPDEQFF
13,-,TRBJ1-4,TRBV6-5,CATQGQGDEKLFF
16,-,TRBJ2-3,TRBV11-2,CASSLVFGLSTDTQYF
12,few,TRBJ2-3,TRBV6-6,CASSMTRDTQYF
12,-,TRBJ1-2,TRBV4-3,CASSQVGRDYTF
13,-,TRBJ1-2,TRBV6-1,CASNPRTGDGYTF
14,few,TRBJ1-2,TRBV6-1,CASSGTGGDYGYTF
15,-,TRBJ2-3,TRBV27,CASSKGQGKWGTQYF
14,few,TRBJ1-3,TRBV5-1,CASSRRGAGNTIYF
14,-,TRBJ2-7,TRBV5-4,CASSTSVRRLEQYF
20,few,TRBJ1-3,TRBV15,CATSSQLWGHLLASGNTIYF
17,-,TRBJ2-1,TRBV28,CASSFGGGKGFYNEQFF
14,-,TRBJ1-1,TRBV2,CASIMTGRNTEAFF
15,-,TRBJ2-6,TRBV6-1,CASSEVEAGANVLTF
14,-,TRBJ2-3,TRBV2,CASSLDTHTDTQYF
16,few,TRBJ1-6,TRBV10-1,CATLPGLSSYNSPLHF
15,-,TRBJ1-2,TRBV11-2,CASSSLGQGASGYTF
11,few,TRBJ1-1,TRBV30,CAWSVREAAFF
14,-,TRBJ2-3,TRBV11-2,CATRRGSSTDTQYF
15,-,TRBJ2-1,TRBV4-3,CASSQRQGASEEQFF
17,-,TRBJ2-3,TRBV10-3,CAISETSGGPLSDTQYF
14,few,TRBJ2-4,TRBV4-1,CASSQDLVKNIQYF
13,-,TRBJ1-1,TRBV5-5,CASSVIVGTEAFF
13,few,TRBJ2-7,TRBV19,CASSIKGPYEQYF
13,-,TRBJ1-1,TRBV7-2,CASSLRRISEAFF
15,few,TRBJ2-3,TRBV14,CASRASRGSTDTQYF